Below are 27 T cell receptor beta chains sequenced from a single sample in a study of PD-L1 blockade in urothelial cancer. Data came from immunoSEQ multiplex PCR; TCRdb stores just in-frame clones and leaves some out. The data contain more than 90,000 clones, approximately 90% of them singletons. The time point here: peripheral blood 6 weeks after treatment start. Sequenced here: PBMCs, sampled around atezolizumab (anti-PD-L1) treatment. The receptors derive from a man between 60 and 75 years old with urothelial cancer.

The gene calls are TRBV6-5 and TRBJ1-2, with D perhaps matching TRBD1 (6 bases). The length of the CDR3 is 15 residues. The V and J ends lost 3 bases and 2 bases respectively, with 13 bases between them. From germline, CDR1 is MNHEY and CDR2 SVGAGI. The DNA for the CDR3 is TGTGCCAGCAGTTATACGACAGGTACCAACTATGGCTACACCTTC. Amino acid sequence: CASSYTTGTNYGYTF.

The CDR3 sequence: CAISERRGATGELFF. DNA for the CDR3: TGTGCCATCAGTGAGCGGCGGGGGGCGACCGGGGAGCTGTTTTTT. The chain links TRBV10-3 to TRBJ2-2; 8 bases match TRBD2. Germline assignment: CDR1 ENHRY and CDR2 SYGVKD. This CDR3 has 15 amino acids. Trimming at V came to 2 bases and at J to 5 bases, leaving 4 bases not matched to a gene.

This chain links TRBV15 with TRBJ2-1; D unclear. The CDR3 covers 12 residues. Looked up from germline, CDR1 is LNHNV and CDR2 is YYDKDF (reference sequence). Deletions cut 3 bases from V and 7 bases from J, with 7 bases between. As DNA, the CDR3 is TGTGCCACCAGCAGCTACAGAAATGAGCAGTTCTTC. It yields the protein CATSSYRNEQFF.

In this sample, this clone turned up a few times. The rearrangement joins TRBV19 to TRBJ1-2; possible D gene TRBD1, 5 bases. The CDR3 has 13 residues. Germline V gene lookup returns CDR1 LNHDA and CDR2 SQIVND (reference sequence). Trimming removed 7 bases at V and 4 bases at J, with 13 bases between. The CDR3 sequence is CASTRAPGYGYTF. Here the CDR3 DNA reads TGTGCCAGTACCAGGGCGCCAGGCTATGGCTACACCTTC.

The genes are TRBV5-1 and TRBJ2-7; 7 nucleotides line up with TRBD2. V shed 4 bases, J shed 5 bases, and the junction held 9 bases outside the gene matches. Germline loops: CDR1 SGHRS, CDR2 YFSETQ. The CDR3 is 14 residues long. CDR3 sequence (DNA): TGCGCCAGCAGCCGCCTGGGGAGGGTGGACGAGCAGTACTTC. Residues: CASSRLGRVDEQYF.

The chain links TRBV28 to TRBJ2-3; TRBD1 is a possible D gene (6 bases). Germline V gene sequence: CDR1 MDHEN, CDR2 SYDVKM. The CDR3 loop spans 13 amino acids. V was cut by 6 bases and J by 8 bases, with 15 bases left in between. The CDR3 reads CASSQGKGSTQYF. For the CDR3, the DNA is TGTGCCAGCAGCCAGGGGAAGGGGAGTACGCAGTATTTT.

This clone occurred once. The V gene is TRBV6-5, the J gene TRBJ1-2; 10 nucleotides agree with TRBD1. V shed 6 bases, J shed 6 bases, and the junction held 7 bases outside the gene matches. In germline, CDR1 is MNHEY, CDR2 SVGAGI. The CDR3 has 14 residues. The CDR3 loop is CASRYRDRGNGYTF. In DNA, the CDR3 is TGTGCCAGCAGATACCGGGACAGGGGCAATGGCTACACCTTC.

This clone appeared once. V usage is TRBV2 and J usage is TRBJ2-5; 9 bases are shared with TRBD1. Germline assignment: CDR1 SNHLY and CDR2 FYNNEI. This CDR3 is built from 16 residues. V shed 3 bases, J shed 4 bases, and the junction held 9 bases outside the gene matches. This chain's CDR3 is CASSDQRTGEGETQYF. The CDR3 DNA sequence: TGTGCCAGCAGTGATCAGAGGACAGGGGAAGGAGAGACCCAGTACTTC. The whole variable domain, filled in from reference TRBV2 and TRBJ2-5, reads EPEVTQTPSHQVTQMGQEVILRCVPISNHLYFYWYRQILGQKVEFLVSFYNNEISEKSEIFDDQFSVERPDGSNFTLKIRSTKLEDSAMYFCASSDQRTGEGETQYFGPGTRLLVL.

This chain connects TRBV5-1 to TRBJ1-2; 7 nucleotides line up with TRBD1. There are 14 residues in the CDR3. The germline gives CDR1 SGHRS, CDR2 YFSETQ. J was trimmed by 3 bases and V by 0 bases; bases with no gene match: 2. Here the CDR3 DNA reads TGCGCCAGCAGCTTGGCCCAGGGGGACTATGGCTACACCTTC. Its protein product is CASSLAQGDYGYTF.

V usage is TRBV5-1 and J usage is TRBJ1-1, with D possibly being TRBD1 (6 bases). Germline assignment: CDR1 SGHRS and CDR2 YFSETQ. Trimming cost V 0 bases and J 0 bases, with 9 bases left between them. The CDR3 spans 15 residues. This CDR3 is CASSLGQVMNTEAFF. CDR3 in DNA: TGCGCCAGCAGCTTGGGACAGGTCATGAACACTGAAGCTTTCTTT.

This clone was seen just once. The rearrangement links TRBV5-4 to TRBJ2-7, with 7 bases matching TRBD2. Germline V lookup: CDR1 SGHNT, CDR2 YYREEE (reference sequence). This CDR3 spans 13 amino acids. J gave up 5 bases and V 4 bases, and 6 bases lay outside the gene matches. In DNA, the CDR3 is TGTGCCAGCAGCCCGCTGGCGGGAGACGAGCAGTACTTC. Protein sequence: CASSPLAGDEQYF.

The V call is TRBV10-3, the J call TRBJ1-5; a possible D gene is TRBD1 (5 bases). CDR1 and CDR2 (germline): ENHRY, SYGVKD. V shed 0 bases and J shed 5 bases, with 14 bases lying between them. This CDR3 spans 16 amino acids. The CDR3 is CAISESTGTIDQPQHF. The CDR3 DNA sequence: TGTGCCATCAGTGAGTCAACGGGGACTATTGATCAGCCCCAGCATTTT.

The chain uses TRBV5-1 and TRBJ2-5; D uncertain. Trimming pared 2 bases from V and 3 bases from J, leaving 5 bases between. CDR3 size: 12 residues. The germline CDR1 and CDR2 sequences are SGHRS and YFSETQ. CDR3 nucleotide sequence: TGCGCCAGCAGCTTTAATGAAGAGACCCAGTACTTC. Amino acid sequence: CASSFNEETQYF.

DNA for the CDR3: TGTGCCAGCAGTGCGCGACAGTTCCAGGGAGGAGAGACCCAGTACTTC. Its translation is CASSARQFQGGETQYF. The chain links TRBV6-1 to TRBJ2-5, with D maybe TRBD2 (6 bases). V was cut by 4 bases and J by 4 bases, with 19 bases left in between. Germline CDR1 is MNHNS and CDR2 is SASEGT. This CDR3 spans 16 amino acids.

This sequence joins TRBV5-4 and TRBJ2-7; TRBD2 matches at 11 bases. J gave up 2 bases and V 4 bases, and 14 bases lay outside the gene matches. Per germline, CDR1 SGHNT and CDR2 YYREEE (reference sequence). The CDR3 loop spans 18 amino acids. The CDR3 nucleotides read TGTGCCAGCAGCCCGGGACTATATCGGGGACTAGCGGCCTACGAGCAGTACTTC. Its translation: CASSPGLYRGLAAYEQYF.

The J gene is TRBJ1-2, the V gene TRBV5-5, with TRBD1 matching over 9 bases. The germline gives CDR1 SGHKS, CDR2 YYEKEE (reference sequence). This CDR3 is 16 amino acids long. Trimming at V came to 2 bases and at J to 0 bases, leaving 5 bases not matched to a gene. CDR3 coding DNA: TGTGCCAGCAGCTTTCTGGGACAGGGTACTAACTATGGCTACACCTTC. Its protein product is CASSFLGQGTNYGYTF.

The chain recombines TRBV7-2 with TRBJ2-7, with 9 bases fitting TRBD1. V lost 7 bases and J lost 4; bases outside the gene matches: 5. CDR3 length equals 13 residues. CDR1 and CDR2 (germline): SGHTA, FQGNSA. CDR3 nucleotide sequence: TGTGCCAGCACCCCGACAGGGGGGTACGAGCAGTACTTC. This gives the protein CASTPTGGYEQYF.

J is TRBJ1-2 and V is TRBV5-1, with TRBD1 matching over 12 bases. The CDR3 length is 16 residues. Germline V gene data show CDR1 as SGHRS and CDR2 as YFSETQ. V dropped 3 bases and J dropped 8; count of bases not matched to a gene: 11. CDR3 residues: CASSWNRDRGRKGYTF. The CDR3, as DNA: TGCGCCAGCAGCTGGAACCGGGACAGGGGGCGAAAGGGCTACACCTTC.

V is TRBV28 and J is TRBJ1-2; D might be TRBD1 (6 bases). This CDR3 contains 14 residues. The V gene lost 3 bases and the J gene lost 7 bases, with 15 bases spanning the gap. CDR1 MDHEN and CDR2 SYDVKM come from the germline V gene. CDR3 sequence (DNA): TGTGCCAGCAGTTTCCCCCCAGGGGAGGGTGGCTACACCTTC. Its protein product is CASSFPPGEGGYTF.

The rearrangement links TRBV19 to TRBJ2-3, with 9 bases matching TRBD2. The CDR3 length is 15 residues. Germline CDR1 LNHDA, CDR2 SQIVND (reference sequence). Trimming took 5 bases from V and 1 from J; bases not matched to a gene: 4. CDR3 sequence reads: CASSPRLAGTDTQYF. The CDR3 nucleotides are TGTGCCAGTAGTCCCCGACTAGCGGGCACAGATACGCAGTATTTT.

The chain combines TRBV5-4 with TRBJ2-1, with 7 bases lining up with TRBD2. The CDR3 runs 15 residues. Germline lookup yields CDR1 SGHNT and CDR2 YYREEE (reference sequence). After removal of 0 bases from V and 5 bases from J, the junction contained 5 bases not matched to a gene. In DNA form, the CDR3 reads TGTGCCAGCAGCTTGGCAGGACTAGGGGACAATGAGCAGTTCTTC. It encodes CASSLAGLGDNEQFF.

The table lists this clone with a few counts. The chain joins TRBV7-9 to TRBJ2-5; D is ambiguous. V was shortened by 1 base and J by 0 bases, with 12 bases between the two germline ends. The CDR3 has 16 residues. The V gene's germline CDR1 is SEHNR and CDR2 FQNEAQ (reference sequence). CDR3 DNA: TGTGCCAGCAGCTTAGGGAGATACGGGTACCAAGAGACCCAGTACTTC. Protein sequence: CASSLGRYGYQETQYF. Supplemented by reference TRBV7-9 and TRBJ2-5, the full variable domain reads DTGVSQNPRHKITKRGQNVTFRCDPISEHNRLYWYRQTLGQGPEFLTYFQNEAQLEKSRLLSDRFSAERPKGSFSTLEIQRTEQGDSAMYLCASSLGRYGYQETQYFGPGTRLLVL.

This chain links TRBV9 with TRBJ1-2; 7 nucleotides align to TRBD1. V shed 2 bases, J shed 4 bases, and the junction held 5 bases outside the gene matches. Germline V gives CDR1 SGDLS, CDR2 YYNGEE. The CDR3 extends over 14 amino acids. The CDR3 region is CASSVEQGSYGYTF. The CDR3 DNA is TGTGCCAGCAGCGTCGAACAGGGGTCCTATGGCTACACCTTC. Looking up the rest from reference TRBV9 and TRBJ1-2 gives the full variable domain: DSGVTQTPKHLITATGQRVTLRCSPRSGDLSVYWYQQSLDQGLQFLIQYYNGEERAKGNILERFSAQQFPDLHSELNLSSLELGDSALYFCASSVEQGSYGYTFGSGTRLTVV.

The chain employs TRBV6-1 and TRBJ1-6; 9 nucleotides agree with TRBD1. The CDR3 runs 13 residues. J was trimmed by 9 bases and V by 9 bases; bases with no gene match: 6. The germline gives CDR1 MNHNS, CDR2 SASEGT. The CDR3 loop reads CASRTGDGSPLHF. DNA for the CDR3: TGTGCCAGTAGGACAGGGGACGGTTCACCCCTCCACTTT.

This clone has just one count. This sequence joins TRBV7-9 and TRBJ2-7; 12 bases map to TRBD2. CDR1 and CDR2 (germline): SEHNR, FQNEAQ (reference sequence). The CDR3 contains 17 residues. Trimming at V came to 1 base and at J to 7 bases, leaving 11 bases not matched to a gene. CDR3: CASSLGFSGLAGEEQYF. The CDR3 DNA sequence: TGTGCCAGCAGCTTAGGATTTTCGGGACTAGCGGGCGAAGAGCAGTACTTC.

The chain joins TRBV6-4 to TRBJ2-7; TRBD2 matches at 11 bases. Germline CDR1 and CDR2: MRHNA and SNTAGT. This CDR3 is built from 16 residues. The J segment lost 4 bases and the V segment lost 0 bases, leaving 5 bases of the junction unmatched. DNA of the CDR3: TGTGCCAGCAGTGACTCCCTAGCGGGAGGTTGGTACGAGCAGTACTTC. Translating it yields CASSDSLAGGWYEQYF.

CDR3 bases: TGTGCCAGCAGCCAAGAGCGGGGGGGTAACACTGAAGCTTTCTTT. Residues: CASSQERGGNTEAFF. V usage is TRBV4-2 and J usage is TRBJ1-1; D perhaps matches TRBD1 (5 bases). Between the trimmed V and J ends, which lost 0 bases and 2 bases, there was a span of 10 bases. The CDR3 extends over 15 amino acids. CDR1 LGHNA and CDR2 YNFKEQ come from the germline V gene.